The text below deals with one T cell receptor (beta chain). Its antigen is undetermined. Stated treatment: approximately nine-day PBMC culture with coronavirus spike peptide pools or control peptides (ViraFEST assay). Each of days 3 and 7 saw half the medium replaced by fresh IL-2 medium. The source of the sample is a study of vaccination and CD4 T cells after COVID-19. The Oncomine TCR Beta short-read assay was what sequenced the DNA obtained from cultured CD4+ T cells. MiXCR, applied by TCRdb to the PCR reads, yields one record per CDR3 protein. The sample contains 8,500 or so distinct CDR3 sequences, around 63% of which appear only once. CDR3 length: 13 residues. Germline V gene sequence: CDR1 SEHNR, CDR2 FQNEAQ (reference sequence). Trimming removed 3 bases from V and 6 bases from J, with 9 bases in between.

Material for sequencing was CD4+ T cells from blood, cultured in vitro. This clonotype was sampled from a human donor who had recovered from COVID-19. The chain links TRBV7-9 to TRBJ2-1; weak D call: TRBD1 (5 bases). Here the CDR3 DNA reads TGTGCCAGCAGCTTTGGGGCAGGCAATGAGCAGTTCTTC. This gives the protein CASSFGAGNEQFF.